The 16 T cell receptor beta chains below were found in one sample sequenced in a study of blood T cells in healthy people across ages. PCR was performed a second time for about 7 to 11 cycles using a sample-barcoded 5' primer and a J-beta primer mix. MiXCR, applied by TCRdb to the 5' RACE reads, yields one record per CDR3 protein. Of 800,000 or so distinct CDR3 sequences in the sample, 20% to 30% were seen once. The sample also formed part of further work on T cells of mothers and their children.

What was sequenced was blood. The receptors derive from a boy aged 10-17 years in good health.

The sample holds a few counts of this clonotype. The rearrangement uses TRBV4-1 and TRBJ2-7, with 7 bases aligning to TRBD1. Trimming at V came to 5 bases and at J to 4 bases, leaving 5 bases not matched to a gene. The CDR3 extends over 13 amino acids. Germline loops: CDR1 MGHRA, CDR2 YSYEKL. The CDR3 protein is CASSSDREYEQYF. CDR3 bases: TGCGCCAGCAGCTCTGACAGGGAGTACGAGCAGTACTTC.

This clonotype was picked up a small number of times. The chain combines TRBV6-2 or TRBV6-3 with TRBJ1-1; a possible D gene is TRBD1 (6 bases). Germline V gives CDR1 MNHEY, CDR2 SVGEGT. The length of the CDR3 is 13 residues. The V end was cut by 7 bases, the J end by 5 bases, with 14 bases between. The CDR3 DNA is TGTGCCAGCATCCAGGGGATTTGGACTGAAGCTTTCTTT. Translated: CASIQGIWTEAFF.

CDR3 loop: CASSSLDREVNQPQHF. CDR3 nucleotides: TGTGCCAGCAGTTCCTTAGACAGGGAGGTCAATCAGCCCCAGCATTTT. The rearrangement joins TRBV28 to TRBJ1-5; 7 bases match TRBD1. The CDR3 covers 16 residues. Germline CDR1 and CDR2: MDHEN and SYDVKM. After removal of 4 bases from V and 3 bases from J, the junction contained 9 bases not matched to a gene.

The genes are TRBV11-1 and TRBJ2-7; no clear D. This CDR3 is built from 14 residues. CDR1 is SGHAT, CDR2 FQDESV, per germline (reference sequence). Trimming shortened V by 5 bases and J by 0 bases, and 11 bases separated the two germline ends. As DNA, the CDR3 is TGTGCCAGCAGCGATGGACCGAGCTCCTACGAGCAGTACTTC. Translated, it gives CASSDGPSSYEQYF.

This clonotype was found a few times. The chain carries TRBV5-1 and TRBJ2-1; either TRBD1 or TRBD2 may fit D (6 bases each). The CDR3 contains 15 residues. V was cut by 0 bases and J by 6 bases, with 13 bases left in between. Germline CDR1 reads SGHRS; CDR2 reads YFSETQ. The CDR3 DNA follows: TGCGCCAGCAGCTTGGGCCCGGGGGCCGGCAATGAGCAGTTCTTC. Protein sequence: CASSLGPGAGNEQFF.

The chain employs TRBV28 and TRBJ1-5; D is unresolved. Germline values: CDR1 MDHEN, CDR2 SYDVKM. Trimming shortened V by 3 bases and J by 7 bases, and 7 bases separated the two germline ends. The CDR3 has 12 amino acids. CDR3 protein: CASSLRTQPQHF. The CDR3 DNA is TGTGCCAGCAGTTTGCGTACGCAGCCCCAGCATTTT.

In its sample, this clonotype was seen a few times. The chain employs TRBV12-3 or TRBV12-4 and TRBJ1-1, with 7 bases matching TRBD1. Trimming cost V 0 bases and J 9 bases; bases outside gene matches: 7. This CDR3 has 14 residues. The DNA of the CDR3 is TGTGCCAGCAGTTTAGCGACAGGGAATACTAAAGCTTTCTTT. Translated: CASSLATGNTKAFF.

This sequence joins TRBV20-1 and TRBJ2-7; 7 nucleotides match TRBD2. The CDR3 covers 15 residues. Germline CDR1 and CDR2: DFQATT and SNEGSKA (reference sequence). V shed 1 base and J 3 bases; nucleotides not matched to a gene: 9. CDR3 sequence (DNA): TGCAGTGCTAGAGTCTGGCGGGAGAGGGGCTACGAGCAGTACTTC. Its protein product is CSARVWRERGYEQYF.

V gene TRBV7-3 combines with J gene TRBJ1-1; D is ambiguous. V was clipped by 5 bases and J by 1 base, with 11 bases between them. Germline CDR1 SGHTA, CDR2 FQGTGA. CDR3 length equals 14 residues. The CDR3 bases are TGTGCCAGCAGCCCCGACGGGCAGAACACTGAAGCTTTCTTT. Its protein is CASSPDGQNTEAFF.

The chain couples TRBV5-1 to TRBJ2-4; D tentatively fits TRBD1 or TRBD2 (6 bases each). The V gene lost 4 bases and the J gene lost 0 bases, with 14 bases spanning the gap. Germline CDR1 and CDR2: SGHRS and YFSETQ. This CDR3 comprises 16 residues. CDR3 residues: CASSGGLMTAKNIQYF. The CDR3 DNA is TGCGCCAGCAGCGGGGGGCTCATGACAGCCAAAAACATTCAGTACTTC.

The chain is built from TRBV29-1 and TRBJ1-2, with D perhaps matching TRBD1 (6 bases). The CDR3 covers 13 residues. The germline gives CDR1 SQVTM, CDR2 ANQGSEA. V was pared by 6 bases and J by 8 bases, with 19 bases between. CDR3 DNA: TGCAGCGTAACCGGGACATTGGAGTCCGGCTACACCTTC. Its protein is CSVTGTLESGYTF. The variable domain in full, completed from reference TRBV29-1 and TRBJ1-2, reads SAVISQKPSRDICQRGTSLTIQCQVDSQVTMMFWYRQQPGQSLTLIATANQGSEATYESGFVIDKFPISRPNLTFSTLTVSNMSPEDSSIYLCSVTGTLESGYTFGSGTRLTVV.

The chain is built from TRBV30 and TRBJ2-2; 8 bases are a match to TRBD2. The V and J ends lost 0 bases and 3 bases, in that order; junction bases with no gene match: 9. The V gene's germline CDR1 is GTSNPN and CDR2 SVGIG (reference sequence). The CDR3 is 17 residues long. The CDR3 DNA follows: TGTGCCTGGAGTGTACGGCGGGGGGCTGGGTACACCGGGGAGCTGTTTTTT. Encoded protein: CAWSVRRGAGYTGELFF.

The chain's CDR3 is CASSATSGFRQHF. The CDR3 DNA sequence: TGTGCCAGCAGTGCAACTTCAGGGTTCAGACAGCATTTT. V is TRBV28 and J is TRBJ1-5, with a weak D call TRBD1 (5 bases). V was pared by 5 bases and J by 13 bases, with 18 bases between. Germline V gives CDR1 MDHEN, CDR2 SYDVKM. The CDR3 covers 13 residues.

This clonotype has just a few counts. The CDR3, as DNA: TGTGCCAGCAGCCAAGTAGGCGGGAGGTACTACGAGCAGTACTTC. Its protein is CASSQVGGRYYEQYF. This chain links TRBV4-2 with TRBJ2-7, with TRBD2 matching 8 bases. This CDR3 comprises 15 residues. J gave up 3 bases and V 1 base, and 5 bases lay outside the gene matches. Germline-derived CDR1 and CDR2 are LGHNA and YNFKEQ.

The chain uses TRBV19 and TRBJ2-1; 8 bases agree with TRBD1. Germline V gives CDR1 LNHDA, CDR2 SQIVND (reference sequence). The CDR3 runs to 16 residues. The ends lost 4 bases at V and 2 bases at J; junction bases unmatched: 7. CDR3 bases: TGTGCCAGTAGTAAACGACAGGGGATAGCCTACAATGAGCAGTTCTTC. Protein: CASSKRQGIAYNEQFF.

This clonotype appeared a single time. The chain couples TRBV4-3 to TRBJ2-3; 11 positions match TRBD1. The CDR3 totals 18 residues. Germline V gene lookup returns CDR1 LGHNA and CDR2 YSLEER. Trimming cost V 6 bases and J 3 bases; bases outside gene matches: 14. The CDR3 protein is CASRFPGQGAFGTDTQYF. DNA for the CDR3: TGCGCCAGCAGGTTCCCCGGACAGGGGGCATTTGGTACAGATACGCAGTATTTT.